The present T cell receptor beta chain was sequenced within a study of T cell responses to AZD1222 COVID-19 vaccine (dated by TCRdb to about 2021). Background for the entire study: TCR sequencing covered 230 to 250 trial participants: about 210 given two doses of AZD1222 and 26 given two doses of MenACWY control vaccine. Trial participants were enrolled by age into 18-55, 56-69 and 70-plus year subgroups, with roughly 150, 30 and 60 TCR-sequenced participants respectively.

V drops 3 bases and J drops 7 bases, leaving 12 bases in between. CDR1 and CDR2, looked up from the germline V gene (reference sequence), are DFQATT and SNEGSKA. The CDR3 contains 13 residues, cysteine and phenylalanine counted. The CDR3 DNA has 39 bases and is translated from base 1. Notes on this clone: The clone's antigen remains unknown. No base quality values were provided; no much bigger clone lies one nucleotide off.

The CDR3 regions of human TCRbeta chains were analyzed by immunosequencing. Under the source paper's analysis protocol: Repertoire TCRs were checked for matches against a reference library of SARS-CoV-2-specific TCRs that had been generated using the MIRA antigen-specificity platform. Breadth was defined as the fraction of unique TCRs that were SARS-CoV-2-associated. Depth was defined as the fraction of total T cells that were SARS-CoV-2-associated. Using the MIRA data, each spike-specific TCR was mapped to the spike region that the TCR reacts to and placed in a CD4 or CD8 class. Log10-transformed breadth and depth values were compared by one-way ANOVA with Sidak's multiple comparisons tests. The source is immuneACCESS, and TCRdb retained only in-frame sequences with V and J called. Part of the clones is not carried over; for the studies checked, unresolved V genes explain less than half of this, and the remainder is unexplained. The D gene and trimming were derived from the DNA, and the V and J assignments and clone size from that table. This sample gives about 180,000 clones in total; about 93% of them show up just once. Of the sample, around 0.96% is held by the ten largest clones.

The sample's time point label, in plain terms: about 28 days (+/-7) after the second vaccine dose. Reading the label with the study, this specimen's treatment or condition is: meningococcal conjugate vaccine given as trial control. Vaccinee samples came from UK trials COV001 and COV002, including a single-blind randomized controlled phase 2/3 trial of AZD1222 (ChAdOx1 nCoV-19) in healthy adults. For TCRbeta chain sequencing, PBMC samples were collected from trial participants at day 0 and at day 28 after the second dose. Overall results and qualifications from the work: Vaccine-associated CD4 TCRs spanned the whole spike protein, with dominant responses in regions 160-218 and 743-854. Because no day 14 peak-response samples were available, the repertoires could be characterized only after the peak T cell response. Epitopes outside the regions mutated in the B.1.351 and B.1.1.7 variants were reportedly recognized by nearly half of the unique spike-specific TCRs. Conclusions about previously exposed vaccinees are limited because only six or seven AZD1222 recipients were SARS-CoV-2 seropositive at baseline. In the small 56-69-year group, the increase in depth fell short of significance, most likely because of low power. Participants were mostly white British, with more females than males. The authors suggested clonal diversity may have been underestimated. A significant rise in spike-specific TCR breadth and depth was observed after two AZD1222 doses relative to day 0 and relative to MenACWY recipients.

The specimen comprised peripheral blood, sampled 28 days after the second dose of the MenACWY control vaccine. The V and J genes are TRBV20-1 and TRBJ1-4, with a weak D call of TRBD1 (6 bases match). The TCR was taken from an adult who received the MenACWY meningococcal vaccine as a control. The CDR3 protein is CSASRQGGEKLFF. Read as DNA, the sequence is TGCAGTGCTAGTCGACAAGGGGGTGAAAAACTGTTTTTT.